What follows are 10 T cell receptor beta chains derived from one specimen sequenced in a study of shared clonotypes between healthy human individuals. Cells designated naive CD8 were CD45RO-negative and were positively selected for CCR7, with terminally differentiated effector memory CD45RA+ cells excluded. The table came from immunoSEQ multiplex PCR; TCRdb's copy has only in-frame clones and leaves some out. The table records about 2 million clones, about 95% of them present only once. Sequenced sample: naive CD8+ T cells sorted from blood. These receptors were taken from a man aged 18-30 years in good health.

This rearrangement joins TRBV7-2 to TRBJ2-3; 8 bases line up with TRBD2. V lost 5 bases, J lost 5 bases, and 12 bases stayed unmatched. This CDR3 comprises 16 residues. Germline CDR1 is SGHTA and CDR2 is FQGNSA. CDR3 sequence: CASSGEAGGAGDTQYF. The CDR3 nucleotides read TGTGCCAGCAGCGGAGAGGCCGGGGGGGCGGGAGATACGCAGTATTTT.

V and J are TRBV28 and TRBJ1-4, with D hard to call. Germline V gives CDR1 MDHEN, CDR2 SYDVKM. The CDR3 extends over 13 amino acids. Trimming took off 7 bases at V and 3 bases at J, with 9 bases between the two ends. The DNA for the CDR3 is TGTGCCAGCACTGGGGTTTCTAATGAAAAACTGTTTTTT. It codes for CASTGVSNEKLFF.

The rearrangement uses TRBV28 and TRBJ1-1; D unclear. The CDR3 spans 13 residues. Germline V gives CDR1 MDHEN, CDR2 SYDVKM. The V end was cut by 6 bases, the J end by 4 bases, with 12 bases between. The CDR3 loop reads CASRRWRVTEAFF. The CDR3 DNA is TGTGCCAGCAGGAGGTGGAGGGTCACTGAAGCTTTCTTT.

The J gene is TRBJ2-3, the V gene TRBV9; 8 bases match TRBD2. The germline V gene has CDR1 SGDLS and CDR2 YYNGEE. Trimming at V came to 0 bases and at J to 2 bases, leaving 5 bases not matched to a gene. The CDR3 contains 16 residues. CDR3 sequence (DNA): TGTGCCAGCAGCGTAGATGGCGGGGGGAACACAGATACGCAGTATTTT. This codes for CASSVDGGGNTDTQYF.

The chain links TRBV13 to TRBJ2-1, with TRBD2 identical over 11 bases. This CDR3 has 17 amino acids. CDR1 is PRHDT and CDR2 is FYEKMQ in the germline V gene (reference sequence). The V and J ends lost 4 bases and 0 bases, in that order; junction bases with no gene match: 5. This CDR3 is CASSSLAGGPSYNEQFF. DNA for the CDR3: TGTGCCAGCAGCTCCTTAGCGGGAGGGCCCTCCTACAATGAGCAGTTCTTC. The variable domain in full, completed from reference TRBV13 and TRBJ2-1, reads AAGVIQSPRHLIKEKRETATLKCYPIPRHDTVYWYQQGPGQDPQFLISFYEKMQSDKGSIPDRFSAQQFSDYHSELNMSSLELGDSALYFCASSSLAGGPSYNEQFFGPGTRLTVL.

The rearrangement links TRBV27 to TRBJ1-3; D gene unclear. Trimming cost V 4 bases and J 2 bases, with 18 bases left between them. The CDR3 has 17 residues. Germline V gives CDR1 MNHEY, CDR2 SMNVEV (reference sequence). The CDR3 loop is CASSYNPDWEAGNTIYF. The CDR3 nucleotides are TGTGCCAGCAGTTACAACCCGGACTGGGAGGCTGGAAACACCATATATTTT.

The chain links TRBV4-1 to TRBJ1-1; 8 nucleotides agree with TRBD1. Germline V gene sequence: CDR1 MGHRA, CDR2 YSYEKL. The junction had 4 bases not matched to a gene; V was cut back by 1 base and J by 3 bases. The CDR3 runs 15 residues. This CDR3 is CASSQGTGTDTEAFF. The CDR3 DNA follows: TGCGCCAGCAGCCAAGGGACAGGGACTGACACTGAAGCTTTCTTT.

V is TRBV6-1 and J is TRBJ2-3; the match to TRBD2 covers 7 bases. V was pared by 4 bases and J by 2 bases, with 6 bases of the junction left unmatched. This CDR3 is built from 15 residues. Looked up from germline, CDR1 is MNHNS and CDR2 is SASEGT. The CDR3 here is CASSVSRGVTDTQYF. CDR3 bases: TGTGCCAGCAGTGTGTCCCGGGGGGTCACAGATACGCAGTATTTT.

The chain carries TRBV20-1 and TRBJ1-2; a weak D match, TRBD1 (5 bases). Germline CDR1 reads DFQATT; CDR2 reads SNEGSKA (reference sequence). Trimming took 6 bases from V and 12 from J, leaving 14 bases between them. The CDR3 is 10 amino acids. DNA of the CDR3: TGCAGTGCCCGAAGGGACGTCGACACCTTC. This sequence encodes CSARRDVDTF.

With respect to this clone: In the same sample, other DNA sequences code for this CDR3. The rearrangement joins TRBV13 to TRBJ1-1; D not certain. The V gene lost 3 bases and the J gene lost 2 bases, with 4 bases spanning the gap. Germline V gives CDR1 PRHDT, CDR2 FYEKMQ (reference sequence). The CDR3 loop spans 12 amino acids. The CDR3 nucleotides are TGTGCCAGCAGCTTCCCTAACACTGAAGCTTTCTTT. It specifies CASSFPNTEAFF.